This TCR beta chain was sequenced during a study of shared clonotypes between healthy human individuals. General observations from the study: Sampling included only blood; tissue repertoires likely differ.

Clones were read by immunoSEQ multiplex PCR, and TCRdb kept only the in-frame ones, dropping some. The sample records a few million clones, more than 90% being singletons. The length of the CDR3 is 13 residues. Between the trimmed V and J ends, which lost 5 bases and 2 bases, there was a span of 10 bases. CDR1 is KGHSH, CDR2 LQKENI, per germline. The investigators split CD4+ cells into a CD45RA+ naive subset and a CD45RA-negative memory subset. Points on this clone: The target antigen is unknown.

Specimen: naive CD4+ T cells sorted from blood. Subset indicated: CD45RA+ positively selected. This TCR was sampled from a man aged 18 to 29 in good health. The chain joins TRBV18 to TRBJ2-7; D is possibly TRBD1 or TRBD2 (5 bases each). The CDR3 sequence is CASSIWDPYEQYF. The DNA for the CDR3 is TGTGCCAGCTCAATCTGGGACCCCTACGAGCAGTACTTC.